This T cell receptor (beta chain) originates from a study of T cells after yellow fever vaccination. Via MiXCR, TCRdb re-called the 5' RACE reads, giving one row per CDR3 protein. This table has under 600,000 distinct CDR3 sequences, approximately 12% appearing once. The germline V and J ends were trimmed by 1 base and 0 bases, with 8 bases remaining between them. Germline-derived CDR1 and CDR2 are SGDLS and YYNGEE. The CDR3 extends over 14 amino acids. This clonotype was detected many times. The TCR originated in a man aged 30 to 39 who received the YFV17D yellow fever vaccine. This sequence joins TRBV9 and TRBJ2-7, with D unclear. The specimen was PBMCs, collected on the day of the yellow fever booster vaccination. CDR3 coding DNA: TGTGCCAGCAGCGTACTAAGCACCTCCTACGAGCAGTACTTC. This codes for CASSVLSTSYEQYF.